These 9 T cell receptor beta chains were sequenced from one sample in a study of cytomegalovirus exposure and HLA in healthy donors. This PCR relied on a set of 60 Vbeta primers and 13 Jbeta primers. TCRdb's copy holds only in-frame clones and misses some; the assay was immunoSEQ multiplex PCR. The repertoire holds about 120,000 clones, with approximately 80% as singletons. Sequenced: PBMCs. These receptors all stem from a woman under 30 in good health and CMV-seronegative.

This chain links TRBV7-8 with TRBJ1-6; 8 bases are a match to TRBD1. J lost 6 bases, V lost 1 base, and 5 bases had no gene match. Germline-derived CDR1 and CDR2 are SGHVS and FQNEAQ. This CDR3 is 16 amino acids long. DNA for the CDR3: TGTGCCAGCAGCTTAGGACAGGGGAGCCTTAATTCACCCCTCCACTTT. Translating gives CASSLGQGSLNSPLHF.

J is TRBJ2-5 and V is TRBV11-2; TRBD1 matches 7 bases. The CDR3 is 19 residues long. Unmatched junction bases numbered 13, after V lost 0 bases and J lost 0 bases. Looked up from germline, CDR1 is SGHAT and CDR2 is FQNNGV. CDR3: CASSLDRMRGRVNQETQYF. CDR3 nucleotides: TGTGCCAGCAGCTTAGATCGTATGAGGGGGCGGGTTAACCAAGAGACCCAGTACTTC.

This chain connects TRBV5-1 to TRBJ2-7; 9 nucleotides agree with TRBD2. Germline V gene data show CDR1 as SGHRS and CDR2 as YFSETQ. J gave up 0 bases and V 4 bases, and 20 bases lay outside the gene matches. CDR3 length equals 20 residues. The CDR3 loop is CASSVSGWIWSGRNSYEQYF. In DNA form, the CDR3 reads TGCGCCAGCAGCGTTTCAGGGTGGATTTGGAGCGGGAGGAACTCCTACGAGCAGTACTTC.

This clone occurred a few times. DNA for the CDR3: TGTGCTAGTGGTTTGCTGGCAACAGCGGGTGAAGCTTTCTTT. It is translated as CASGLLATAGEAFF. The rearrangement joins TRBV12-5 to TRBJ1-1; no firm D call. Trimming removed 2 bases from V and 7 bases from J, with 14 bases in between. The CDR3 extends over 14 amino acids. The germline V gene encodes CDR1 LGHNT and CDR2 FRNRAP. The full variable domain, rest sourced from reference TRBV12-5 and TRBJ1-1, is DARVTQTPRHKVTEMGQEVTMRCQPILGHNTVFWYRQTMMQGLELLAYFRNRAPLDDSGMPKDRFSAEMPDATLATLKIQPSEPRDSAVYFCASGLLATAGEAFFGQGTRLTVV.

The chain is built from TRBV5-6 and TRBJ1-2, with 7 bases identical to TRBD1. From germline, CDR1 is SGHDT and CDR2 YYEEEE. CDR3 length: 13 amino acids. After removal of 3 bases from V and 6 bases from J, the junction contained 5 bases not matched to a gene. The CDR3 region is CASSYIQGHGYTF. Here the CDR3 DNA reads TGTGCCAGCAGCTATATACAGGGGCATGGCTACACCTTC.

The J gene is TRBJ1-2, the V gene TRBV5-6; 7 bases fit TRBD1. J gave up 3 bases and V 1 base, and 6 bases lay outside the gene matches. The V gene's germline CDR1 is SGHDT and CDR2 YYEEEE. There are 15 residues in the CDR3. The CDR3: CASSLRDRYYYGYTF. The DNA of the CDR3 is TGTGCCAGCAGCTTGAGGGACAGATACTACTATGGCTACACCTTC.

This sequence joins TRBV28 and TRBJ2-5, with 10 bases matching TRBD2. In germline, CDR1 is MDHEN, CDR2 SYDVKM. The ends lost 8 bases at V and 5 bases at J; junction bases unmatched: 14. CDR3 size: 16 residues. CDR3 DNA: TGTGCCAGCCAAAATTCGGGCTCAGCGGGGGGGGAGACCCAGTACTTC. Amino acids: CASQNSGSAGGETQYF.

CDR3 DNA: TGTGCCACCAGCAGACCTACCTACGAGCAGTACTTC. It yields the protein CATSRPTYEQYF. The V and J genes are TRBV15 and TRBJ2-5; D gene unclear. The end of the DNA aligns better with TRBJ2-7, so the J call may be wrong. Germline lookup yields CDR1 LNHNV and CDR2 YYDKDF (reference sequence). The CDR3 extends over 12 amino acids.

There are a few counts of this clone. This chain links TRBV9 with TRBJ2-1; 9 bases align to TRBD2. With 2 bases clipped from V and 4 bases from J, the junction kept 4 bases outside the gene matches. CDR1 and CDR2 (germline): SGDLS, YYNGEE. The CDR3 is 15 amino acids. The CDR3 region is CASSVASGTYNEQFF. DNA for the CDR3: TGTGCCAGCAGCGTGGCTAGCGGGACGTACAATGAGCAGTTCTTC.